This entry is about one T cell receptor beta chain. TCRdb's copy holds only in-frame clones and misses some; the assay was immunoSEQ multiplex PCR. This sample yields 130,000 to 150,000 clones, of which 75% to 95% are seen a single time; 3% to 3.5% belongs to the top ten. The data were taken from a study of control samples from healthy donors and cancer patients. The junction had 6 bases not matched to a gene; V was cut back by 5 bases and J by 4 bases. CDR1 MNHEY and CDR2 SVGAGI come from the germline V gene. The CDR3 runs 15 residues. The source of this sequence is a man aged 30-40 years in good health. The specimen was blood. The rearrangement uses TRBV6-5 and TRBJ2-7; 12 positions agree with TRBD2. CDR3 in DNA: TGTGCCAGCAGTCCGGCTAGCGGGGGGGTTTACGAGCAGTACTTC. This sequence encodes CASSPASGGVYEQYF.